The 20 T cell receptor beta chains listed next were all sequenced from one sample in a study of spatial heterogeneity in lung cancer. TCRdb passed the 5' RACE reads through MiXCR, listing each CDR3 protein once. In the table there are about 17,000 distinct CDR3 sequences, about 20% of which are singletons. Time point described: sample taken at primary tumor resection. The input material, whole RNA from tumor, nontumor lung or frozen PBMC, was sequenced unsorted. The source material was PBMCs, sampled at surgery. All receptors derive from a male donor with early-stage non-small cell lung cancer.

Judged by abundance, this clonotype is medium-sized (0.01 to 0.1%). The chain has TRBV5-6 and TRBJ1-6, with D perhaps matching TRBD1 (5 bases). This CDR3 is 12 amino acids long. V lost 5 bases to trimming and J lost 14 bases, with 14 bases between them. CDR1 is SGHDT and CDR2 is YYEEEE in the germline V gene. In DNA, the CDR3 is TGTGCCAGCAGATTCGGGGGTTCCACCCTCCACTTT. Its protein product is CASRFGGSTLHF.

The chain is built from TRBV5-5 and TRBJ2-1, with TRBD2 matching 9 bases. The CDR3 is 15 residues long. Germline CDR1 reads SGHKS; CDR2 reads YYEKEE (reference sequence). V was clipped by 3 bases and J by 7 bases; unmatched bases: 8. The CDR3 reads CASSWSGGTVNEQFF. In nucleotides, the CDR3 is TGTGCCAGCAGCTGGAGCGGGGGGACCGTTAATGAGCAGTTCTTC.

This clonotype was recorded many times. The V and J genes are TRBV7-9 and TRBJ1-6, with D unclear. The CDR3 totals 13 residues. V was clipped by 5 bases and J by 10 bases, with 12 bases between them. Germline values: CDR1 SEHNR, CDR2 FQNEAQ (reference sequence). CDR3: CASSRSEESPLHF. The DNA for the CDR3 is TGTGCCAGCAGCCGTTCTGAGGAATCACCCCTCCACTTT.

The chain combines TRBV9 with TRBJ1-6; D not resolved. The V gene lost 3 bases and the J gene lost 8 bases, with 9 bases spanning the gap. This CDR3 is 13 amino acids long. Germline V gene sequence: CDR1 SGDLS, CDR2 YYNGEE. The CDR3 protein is CASSAQLDSPLHF. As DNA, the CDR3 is TGTGCCAGCAGCGCCCAGCTCGATTCACCCCTCCACTTT. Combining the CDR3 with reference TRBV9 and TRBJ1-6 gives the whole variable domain DSGVTQTPKHLITATGQRVTLRCSPRSGDLSVYWYQQSLDQGLQFLIQYYNGEERAKGNILERFSAQQFPDLHSELNLSSLELGDSALYFCASSAQLDSPLHFGNGTRLTVT.

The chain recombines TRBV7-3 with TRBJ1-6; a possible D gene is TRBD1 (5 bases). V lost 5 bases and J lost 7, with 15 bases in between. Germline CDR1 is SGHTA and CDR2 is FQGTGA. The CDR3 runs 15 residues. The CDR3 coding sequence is TGTGCCAGCAGCACTACCGGGACGGAGAATTCACCCCTCCACTTT. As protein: CASSTTGTENSPLHF.

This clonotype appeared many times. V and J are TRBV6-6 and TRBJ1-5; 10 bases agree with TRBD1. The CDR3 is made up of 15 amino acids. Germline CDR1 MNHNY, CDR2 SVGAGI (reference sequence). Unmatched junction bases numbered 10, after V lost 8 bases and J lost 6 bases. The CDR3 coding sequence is TGTGCCAGCGGATTACCCGACAGGGGGCGTCAGCCCCAGCATTTT. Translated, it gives CASGLPDRGRQPQHF.

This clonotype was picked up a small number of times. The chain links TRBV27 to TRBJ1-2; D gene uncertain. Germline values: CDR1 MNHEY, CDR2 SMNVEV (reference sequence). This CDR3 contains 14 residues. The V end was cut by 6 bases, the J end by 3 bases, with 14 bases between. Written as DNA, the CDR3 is TGTGCCAGCAGCCCTCCCGCGGGGTACTATGGCTACACCTTC. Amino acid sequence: CASSPPAGYYGYTF.

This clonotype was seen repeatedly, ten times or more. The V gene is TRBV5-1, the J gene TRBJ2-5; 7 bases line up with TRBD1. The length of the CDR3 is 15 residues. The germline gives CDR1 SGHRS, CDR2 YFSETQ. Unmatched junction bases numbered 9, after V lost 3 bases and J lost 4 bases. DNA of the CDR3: TGCGCCAGCAGCTCGGAAACAGGGGAAGGAGAGACCCAGTACTTC. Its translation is CASSSETGEGETQYF. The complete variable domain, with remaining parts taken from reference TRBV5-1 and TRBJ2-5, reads KAGVTQTPRYLIKTRGQQVTLSCSPISGHRSVSWYQQTPGQGLQFLFEYFSETQRNKGNFPGRFSGRQFSNSRSEMNVSTLELGDSALYLCASSSETGEGETQYFGPGTRLLVL.

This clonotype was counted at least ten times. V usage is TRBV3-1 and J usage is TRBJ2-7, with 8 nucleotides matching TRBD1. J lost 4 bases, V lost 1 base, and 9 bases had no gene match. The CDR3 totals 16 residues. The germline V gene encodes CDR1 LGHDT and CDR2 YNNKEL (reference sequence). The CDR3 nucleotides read TGTGCCAGCAGCCAAGTGGGGGGCAGACAGGGGTACGAGCAGTACTTC. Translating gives CASSQVGGRQGYEQYF.

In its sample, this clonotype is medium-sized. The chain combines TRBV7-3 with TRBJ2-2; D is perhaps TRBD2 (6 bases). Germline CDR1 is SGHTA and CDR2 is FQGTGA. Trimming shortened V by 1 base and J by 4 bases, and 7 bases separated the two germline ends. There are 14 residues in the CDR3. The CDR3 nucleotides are TGTGCCAGCAGCTTAATGGGGGGCACCGGGGAGCTGTTTTTT. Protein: CASSLMGGTGELFF. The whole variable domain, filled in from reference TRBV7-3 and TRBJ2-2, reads GAGVSQTPSNKVTEKGKYVELRCDPISGHTALYWYRQSLGQGPEFLIYFQGTGAADDSGLPNDRFFAVRPEGSVSTLKIQRTERGDSAVYLCASSLMGGTGELFFGEGSRLTVL.

CDR3 protein: CSARDLAGTGSPLHF. CDR3 sequence (DNA): TGCAGTGCTAGAGATCTGGCAGGGACGGGTTCACCCCTCCACTTT. This chain joins TRBV20-1 and TRBJ1-6; D might be TRBD1 (5 bases). The CDR3 contains 15 residues. Trimming removed 0 bases from V and 9 bases from J, with 15 bases in between. From germline, CDR1 is DFQATT and CDR2 SNEGSKA (reference sequence).

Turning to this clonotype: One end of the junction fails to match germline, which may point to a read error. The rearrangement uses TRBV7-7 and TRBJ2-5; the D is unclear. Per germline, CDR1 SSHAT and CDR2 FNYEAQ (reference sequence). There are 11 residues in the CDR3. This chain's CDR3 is CASSSGETQYF. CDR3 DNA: TGTGCTAGCAGCTCGGGTGAGACCCAGTACTTC.

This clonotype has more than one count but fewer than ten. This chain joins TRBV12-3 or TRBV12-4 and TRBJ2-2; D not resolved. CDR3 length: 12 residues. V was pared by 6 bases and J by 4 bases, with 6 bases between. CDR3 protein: CASSETTGELFF. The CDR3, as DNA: TGTGCCAGCAGCGAAACCACCGGGGAGCTGTTTTTT.

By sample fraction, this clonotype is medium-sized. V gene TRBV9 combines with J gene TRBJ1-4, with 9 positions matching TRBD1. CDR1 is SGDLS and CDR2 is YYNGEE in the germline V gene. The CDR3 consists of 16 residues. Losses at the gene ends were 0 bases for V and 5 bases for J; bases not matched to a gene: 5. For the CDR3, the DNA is TGTGCCAGCAGCGTAGCAGGGACAGGGCCGAATGAAAAACTGTTTTTT. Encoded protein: CASSVAGTGPNEKLFF.

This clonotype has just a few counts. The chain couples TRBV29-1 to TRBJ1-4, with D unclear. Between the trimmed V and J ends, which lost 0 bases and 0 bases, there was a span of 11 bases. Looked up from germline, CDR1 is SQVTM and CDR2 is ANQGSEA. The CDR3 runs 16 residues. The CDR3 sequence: CSVEDGSTATNEKLFF. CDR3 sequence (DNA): TGCAGCGTTGAAGACGGCAGTACTGCAACTAATGAAAAACTGTTTTTT.

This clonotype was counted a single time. This CDR3 is CASSPFRGGNQPQHF. In DNA form, the CDR3 reads TGTGCCAGCAGCCCCTTCCGAGGGGGCAATCAGCCCCAGCATTTT. The genes are TRBV3-1 and TRBJ1-5; maybe TRBD1 (5 bases). The germline CDR1 and CDR2 sequences are LGHDT and YNNKEL (reference sequence). The V gene lost 4 bases and the J gene lost 2 bases, with 12 bases spanning the gap. CDR3 length: 15 residues.

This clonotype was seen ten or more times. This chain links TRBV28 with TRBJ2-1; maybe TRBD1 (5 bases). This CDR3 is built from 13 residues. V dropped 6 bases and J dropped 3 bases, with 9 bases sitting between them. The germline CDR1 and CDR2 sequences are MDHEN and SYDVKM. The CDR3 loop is CASRIDSYNEQFF. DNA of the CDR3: TGTGCCAGCAGAATTGACAGCTACAATGAGCAGTTCTTC.

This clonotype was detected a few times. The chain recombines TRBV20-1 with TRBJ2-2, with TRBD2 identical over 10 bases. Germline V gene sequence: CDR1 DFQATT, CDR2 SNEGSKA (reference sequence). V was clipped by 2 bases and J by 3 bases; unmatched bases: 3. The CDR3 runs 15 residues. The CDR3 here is CSARRTSGYTGELFF. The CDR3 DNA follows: TGCAGTGCTAGACGGACTAGCGGATACACCGGGGAGCTGTTTTTT.

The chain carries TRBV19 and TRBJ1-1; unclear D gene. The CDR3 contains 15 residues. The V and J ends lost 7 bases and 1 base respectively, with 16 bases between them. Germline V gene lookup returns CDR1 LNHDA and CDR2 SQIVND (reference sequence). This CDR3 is CASTFGWAGNTEAFF. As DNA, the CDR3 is TGTGCCAGTACCTTTGGATGGGCTGGGAACACTGAAGCTTTCTTT.

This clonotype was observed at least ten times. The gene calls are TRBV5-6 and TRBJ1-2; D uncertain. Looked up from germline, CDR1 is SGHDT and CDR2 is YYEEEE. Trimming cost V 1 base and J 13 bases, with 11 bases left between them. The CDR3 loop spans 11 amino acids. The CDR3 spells CASSLTSTRTF. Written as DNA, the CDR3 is TGTGCCAGCAGCTTGACGAGTACTCGCACCTTC.